Reported below is one T cell receptor beta chain. Per the original methods: Estimates of nucleated cell counts were drawn from the amplification of reference gene primers. Assay: immunoSEQ multiplex PCR; the TCRdb copy retains only in-frame clones and omits some. That table gives V, J and clone size, and the DNA gave D and trimming. The sample holds about 350,000 clones, about 87% seen once. V shed 2 bases and J shed 2 bases, with 11 bases lying between them. The CDR3 sequence is 14 residues long. Germline CDR1 reads SGHNT; CDR2 reads YYREEE (reference sequence). This record belongs to a study of blood T cell repertoires in COVID-19. On the study more broadly: Samples of COVID-19 (acute and convalescent) were obtained from the United States, Italy and Spain. In each case, the material was cDNA or gDNA derived from T cells, B-cell-depleted T cells, or PBMCs.

Seattle-derived patients entered the study during active infection and were followed longitudinally. The chain combines TRBV5-4 with TRBJ2-7; tentative D call: TRBD1 (6 bases). This TCR was sampled from a man aged 25 to 40 with COVID-19, enrolled during active disease. Material for sequencing was peripheral blood. CDR3 region: CASSFPGVPYEQYF. DNA of the CDR3: TGTGCCAGCAGCTTCCCAGGGGTCCCCTACGAGCAGTACTTC.